This TCR beta chain was observed in a study of tumor-infiltrating lymphocytes in primary liver carcinoma. A primer matching the constant region was used to make TCR beta cDNA from approximately 500 ng of total RNA. Libraries for TCR beta were built through three nested multiplex PCR rounds, which together made up a slightly modified ARM-PCR procedure. Forward primers for TRBV1-TRBV30 and a C-beta reverse primer served the first two PCR rounds, at about 10 cycles each. TCRdb re-called the multiplex PCR reads with MiXCR, one entry per CDR3 protein. The profile shows hundreds of thousands of distinct CDR3 sequences, 50% to 70% of them singletons. There are many counts of this clonotype. Germline CDR1 and CDR2: SGHNT and YENEEA. V was shortened by 4 bases and J by 4 bases, with 13 bases between the two germline ends. This CDR3 is 15 amino acids long. Blood RNA came from unsorted whole blood; germline DNA was also extracted.

Sequencing was performed on peripheral blood. The chain couples TRBV11-3 to TRBJ2-2; D is undetermined. This TCR derives from a man in his forties with primary liver carcinoma and hepatitis B virus infection. The CDR3 protein is CASSSHSRATGELFF. DNA for the CDR3: TGTGCCAGCAGCTCCCATTCAAGGGCCACCGGGGAGCTGTTTTTT.